The 7 T cell receptor beta chains reported below all come from one sample, sequenced in a study of shared clonotypes between healthy human individuals. Some clones are missing from TCRdb's copy, which holds only in-frame ones; the method was immunoSEQ multiplex PCR. The sample holds about 1.5 million clones, approximately 98% seen once. The sequencing input was naive CD4+ T cells sorted from blood. Subset in this sample: CD45RA+ positively selected. All receptors derive from a man aged 25-40 years in good health.

This clone came up once. The rearrangement joins TRBV18 to TRBJ2-7; D remains unclear. Germline CDR1 is KGHSH and CDR2 is LQKENI. The CDR3 length is 15 residues. V lost 1 base, J lost 0 bases, and 10 bases lay in between. Here the CDR3 reads CASSPRSTNSYEQYF. CDR3 nucleotide sequence: TGTGCCAGCTCACCACGATCAACAAACTCCTACGAGCAGTACTTC.

The sample holds one count of this clone. V usage is TRBV14 and J usage is TRBJ2-3; D is perhaps TRBD1 (6 bases). Germline CDR1 and CDR2: SGHDN and FVKESK. The CDR3 has 16 residues. V lost 2 bases and J lost 2, with 14 bases in between. The CDR3 spells CASSQRLTGATDTQYF. DNA of the CDR3: TGTGCCAGCAGCCAACGCCTGACAGGAGCCACAGATACGCAGTATTTT.

In regard to this clone: Compared with germline, one end of the junction differs, possibly owing to a read error. The same CDR3 is also encoded by other DNA sequences in this sample. This chain uses TRBV7-7 with TRBJ2-1, with D hard to call. The CDR3 has 13 residues. The germline gives CDR1 SSHAT, CDR2 FNYEAQ (reference sequence). The chain's CDR3 is CASSLSSYNEQFF. The CDR3 nucleotides read TGTGCTAGCAGCCTTTCGAGCTACAATGAGCAGTTCTTC.

The V and J genes are TRBV5-1 and TRBJ2-3; D may be TRBD2 (6 bases). V was pared by 4 bases and J by 1 base, with 19 bases between. The CDR3 consists of 17 residues. Germline V gene lookup returns CDR1 SGHRS and CDR2 YFSETQ. Here the CDR3 reads CASSLLTSGSGTDTQYF. Here the CDR3 DNA reads TGCGCCAGCAGCCTCTTAACAAGCGGGTCCGGCACAGATACGCAGTATTTT.

V and J are TRBV7-8 and TRBJ2-1; D is unresolved. This CDR3 has 15 residues. Trimming removed 0 bases from V and 5 bases from J, with 11 bases in between. The germline CDR1 and CDR2 sequences are SGHVS and FQNEAQ. In DNA, the CDR3 is TGTGCCAGCAGCTTAGCGATATTATTTAACAATGAGCAGTTCTTC. Translated: CASSLAILFNNEQFF.

CDR3 nucleotide sequence: TGTGCCAGCACCGGGACCAAGGATCTCACCGGGGAGCTGTTTTTT. Translating gives CASTGTKDLTGELFF. The rearrangement links TRBV9 to TRBJ2-2; D tentatively fits TRBD1 or TRBD2 (5 bases each). The CDR3 runs 15 residues. Germline-derived CDR1 and CDR2 are SGDLS and YYNGEE. V lost 6 bases and J 4 bases, leaving 16 bases between the germline ends.

On this clone itself: Other DNA sequences in this specimen translate into the identical CDR3. V gene TRBV11-3 combines with J gene TRBJ2-7; D not resolved. Deletions cut 0 bases from V and 6 bases from J, with 9 bases between. Germline V gene data show CDR1 as SGHNT and CDR2 as YENEEA. This CDR3 spans 13 amino acids. In DNA form, the CDR3 reads TGTGCCAGCAGCTTAGACCCGACCGCCGAGCAGTACTTC. Amino acid sequence: CASSLDPTAEQYF.